These 21 T cell receptor beta chains originate from one sample sequenced in a study of beta chain features in type 1 diabetes (dated by TCRdb to 2016 to 2018). Overall study results and their limits: A moderate but significant shortening of TCRB CDR3 length was observed in type 1 diabetes patients in all four CD4+ subsets.

The library was obtained by the immunoSEQ multiplex PCR assay. The entire amount of isolated RNA was reverse transcribed using the High Capacity cDNA Reverse Transcription Kit, so the sequenced TCRB transcripts were expressed ones. TCRdb provides this immuneACCESS table in a form limited to in-frame rearrangements. Some clones are lacking; in checked studies, under half of them reflect an unresolved V gene, and why the rest are absent is not known. This sample has 500,000 to 650,000 clones in its table, and under 15% of those were observed once. The ten largest make up 0.095% to 0.15% of the sample. These receptors are not linked to any known antigen. The specimen was naive CD4+ T cells from blood. The cell subset or site label, read with the paper, signifies: true naive CD4+ T cells. Receptors originate from a man younger than 40 with type 1 diabetes.

This clone has only a few counts. The chain carries TRBV4-3 and TRBJ2-7, with D perhaps being TRBD1 or TRBD2 (6 bases each). The V and J ends lost 0 bases and 6 bases respectively, with 12 bases between them. The CDR3 loop spans 14 amino acids. Germline V gives CDR1 LGHNA, CDR2 YSLEER. CDR3 coding DNA: TGCGCCAGCAGCCAAGACAGGGGACTGCGCGAGCAGTACTTC. It specifies CASSQDRGLREQYF.

This clone was seen a few times. The V and J genes are TRBV11-2 and TRBJ2-1; D unresolved. The CDR3 contains 16 residues. From germline, CDR1 is SGHAT and CDR2 FQNNGV. The germline V and J ends were trimmed by 5 bases and 0 bases, with 14 bases remaining between them. The CDR3 region is CASSPPASSSYNEQFF. CDR3 nucleotide sequence: TGTGCCAGCAGCCCGCCGGCAAGCAGCTCCTACAATGAGCAGTTCTTC.

The V and J genes are TRBV11-3 and TRBJ1-1; 8 bases are a match to TRBD1. CDR1 is SGHNT, CDR2 YENEEA, per germline. J was trimmed by 6 bases and V by 0 bases; bases with no gene match: 0. The CDR3 spans 13 residues. DNA of the CDR3: TGTGCCAGCAGCTTAGAGACAGGGGCTGAAGCTTTCTTT. It codes for CASSLETGAEAFF.

This clone was seen a handful of times. The chain recombines TRBV7-9 with TRBJ1-5; D not certain. The V end was cut by 4 bases, the J end by 9 bases, with 10 bases between. The CDR3 length is 12 residues. CDR1 is SEHNR, CDR2 FQNEAQ, per germline (reference sequence). CDR3 DNA: TGTGCCAGCAGCTCCTCCGACCGGCCCCAGCATTTT. Amino acids: CASSSSDRPQHF.

The chain employs TRBV18 and TRBJ1-2; the match to TRBD1 covers 10 bases. The CDR3 extends over 18 amino acids. V dropped 3 bases and J dropped 2; count of bases not matched to a gene: 12. Germline values: CDR1 KGHSH, CDR2 LQKENI. The DNA of the CDR3 is TGTGCCAGCTCACCTTACCGGGACAGGGGTACCTCAAACTATGGCTACACCTTC. It translates to CASSPYRDRGTSNYGYTF.

V is TRBV27 and J is TRBJ2-3, with D tentatively TRBD1 or TRBD2 (5 bases each). This CDR3 is built from 12 residues. V was clipped by 4 bases and J by 8 bases, with 10 bases between them. Germline CDR1 reads MNHEY; CDR2 reads SMNVEV (reference sequence). CDR3 nucleotides: TGTGCCAGCAGTTCGGGGCCGGGTACGCAGTATTTT. Its translation: CASSSGPGTQYF.

The CDR3 here is CSVEDYNEQFF. CDR3 bases: TGCAGCGTTGAGGATTACAATGAGCAGTTCTTC. This chain uses TRBV29-1 with TRBJ2-1; D is unresolved. Germline lookup yields CDR1 SQVTM and CDR2 ANQGSEA. The V gene lost 3 bases and the J gene lost 4 bases, with 4 bases spanning the gap. The length of the CDR3 is 11 residues.

This chain connects TRBV2 to TRBJ1-5, with TRBD1 matching over 7 bases. V lost 4 bases, J lost 7 bases, and 7 bases stayed unmatched. This CDR3 comprises 14 residues. Germline CDR1 is SNHLY and CDR2 is FYNNEI. CDR3 coding DNA: TGTGCCAGCAGTGGCAACAGGGGCACCCAGCCCCAGCATTTT. As protein: CASSGNRGTQPQHF.

The rearrangement joins TRBV7-9 to TRBJ1-4; 8 bases align to TRBD1. The CDR3 has 17 amino acids. Trimming at V came to 6 bases and at J to 8 bases, leaving 17 bases not matched to a gene. Germline V gives CDR1 SEHNR, CDR2 FQNEAQ (reference sequence). For the CDR3, the DNA is TGTGCCAGCAGATCACGTCCGGGACAGGAGACAGACGAAAAACTGTTTTTT. It codes for CASRSRPGQETDEKLFF.

The DNA for the CDR3 is TGCGCCAGCAGCGCGGGACAGGAGACCCAGTTCTTC. The encoded protein is CASSAGQETQFF. The chain combines TRBV5-1 with TRBJ2-1, with TRBD1 matching 8 bases. The ends lost 4 bases at V and 13 bases at J; junction bases unmatched: 7. The CDR3 runs to 12 residues. The germline CDR1 and CDR2 sequences are SGHRS and YFSETQ.

The rearrangement joins TRBV7-2 to TRBJ2-2, with TRBD2 matching over 7 bases. Germline V gene lookup returns CDR1 SGHTA and CDR2 FQGNSA. V shed 4 bases, J shed 0 bases, and the junction held 2 bases outside the gene matches. The CDR3 spans 15 residues. The CDR3 coding sequence is TGTGCCAGCAGCTCCAGCGGGGCGAACACCGGGGAGCTGTTTTTT. The encoded protein is CASSSSGANTGELFF.

This clone was recorded a few times. The J gene is TRBJ2-5, the V gene TRBV4-1; D call uncertain. Germline CDR1 MGHRA, CDR2 YSYEKL. This CDR3 is built from 15 residues. V lost 0 bases and J 4 bases, leaving 12 bases between the germline ends. The CDR3 loop is CASSQDGQVGETQYF. The CDR3, as DNA: TGCGCCAGCAGCCAAGACGGGCAGGTTGGAGAGACCCAGTACTTC.

This clone was counted only a few times. The CDR3 DNA reads as TGTGCCAGCAGCCCCTGGGGAGCGAACACCGGGGAGCTGTTTTTT. Translated: CASSPWGANTGELFF. This chain joins TRBV7-6 and TRBJ2-2; tentatively, D is TRBD2 (5 bases). Germline V gives CDR1 SGHVS, CDR2 FNYEAQ. The CDR3 is 15 amino acids. Trimming took off 5 bases at V and 0 bases at J, with 10 bases between the two ends.

V and J are TRBV7-9 and TRBJ2-7; the match to TRBD2 covers 10 bases. V gave up 5 bases and J gave up 6 bases; unmatched junction bases: 10. Germline V gene sequence: CDR1 SEHNR, CDR2 FQNEAQ (reference sequence). The CDR3 has 15 amino acids. The DNA of the CDR3 is TGTGCCAGCAGCCCAGGTTCGGGACTAGCGTTCGAGCAGTACTTC. Translating gives CASSPGSGLAFEQYF.

This clone came up a few times. The CDR3 loop reads CASPPTRGLLNKQYF. CDR3 DNA: TGTGCCAGCCCCCCAACGAGGGGCCTACTTAACAAGCAGTACTTC. V usage is TRBV18 and J usage is TRBJ2-7; D is perhaps TRBD1 or TRBD2 (5 bases each). This CDR3 contains 15 residues. Looked up from germline, CDR1 is KGHSH and CDR2 is LQKENI. The V gene lost 8 bases and the J gene lost 8 bases, with 25 bases spanning the gap. Using reference TRBV18 and TRBJ2-7 for the parts outside the CDR3, the full variable domain is NAGVMQNPRHLVRRRGQEARLRCSPMKGHSHVYWYRQLPEEGLKFMVYLQKENIIDESGMPKERFSAEFPKEGPSILRIQQVVRGDSAAYFCASPPTRGLLNKQYFGPGTRLTVT.

This clone was counted a few times. This rearrangement joins TRBV2 to TRBJ2-7, with TRBD2 as a possible D gene (6 bases). The CDR3 runs to 12 residues. Between the trimmed V and J ends, which lost 2 bases and 9 bases, there was a span of 11 bases. Looked up from germline, CDR1 is SNHLY and CDR2 is FYNNEI. CDR3 sequence reads: CASSERAGGQYF. As DNA, the CDR3 is TGTGCCAGCAGTGAACGAGCCGGGGGGCAGTACTTC.

This clone came up a few times. This chain joins TRBV7-8 and TRBJ2-3, with D tentatively TRBD1 (5 bases). CDR3 length equals 12 residues. Trimming shortened V by 8 bases and J by 3 bases, and 9 bases separated the two germline ends. Germline assignment: CDR1 SGHVS and CDR2 FQNEAQ. The CDR3, as DNA: TGTGCCAGCGGAGCAGGGACAGATACGCAGTATTTT. This gives the protein CASGAGTDTQYF.

This clone was observed a handful of times. The chain employs TRBV7-2 and TRBJ2-6, with a possible D match to TRBD1 (6 bases). The ends were cut back, 2 bases at V and 0 bases at J, with 17 bases in the middle. Per the germline V gene, CDR1 is SGHTA and CDR2 is FQGNSA. The CDR3 has 19 amino acids. The CDR3 here is CASSLRQAAPSSGANVLTF. In DNA form, the CDR3 reads TGTGCCAGCAGCTTAAGACAGGCAGCACCCAGCTCTGGGGCCAACGTCCTGACTTTC.

This clone has a handful of counts. The chain uses TRBV27 and TRBJ1-6; 8 bases are shared with TRBD1. Germline V CDR1 and CDR2: MNHEY, SMNVEV (reference sequence). This CDR3 is 14 amino acids long. J was trimmed by 8 bases and V by 6 bases; bases with no gene match: 6. The CDR3: CASSLDRVYSPLHF. In DNA form, the CDR3 reads TGTGCCAGCAGCTTGGACAGGGTGTATTCACCCCTCCACTTT.

The chain recombines TRBV11-2 with TRBJ2-2; D remains unclear. The germline CDR1 and CDR2 sequences are SGHAT and FQNNGV. The V end lost 2 bases, the J end lost 5 bases, and 9 bases lay between the germline ends. This CDR3 contains 14 residues. CDR3 DNA sequence: TGTGCCAGCAGCTTATTGGATTCTACCGGGGAGCTGTTTTTT. It codes for CASSLLDSTGELFF.

This clone was picked up a small number of times. This chain joins TRBV28 and TRBJ1-5, with a tentative D call TRBD1 (5 bases). Germline loops: CDR1 MDHEN, CDR2 SYDVKM. This CDR3 spans 16 amino acids. V lost 3 bases and J 0 bases, leaving 12 bases between the germline ends. In DNA form, the CDR3 reads TGTGCCAGCAGTTTGGTTGGAGGGGCTAGCAATCAGCCCCAGCATTTT. It translates to CASSLVGGASNQPQHF.